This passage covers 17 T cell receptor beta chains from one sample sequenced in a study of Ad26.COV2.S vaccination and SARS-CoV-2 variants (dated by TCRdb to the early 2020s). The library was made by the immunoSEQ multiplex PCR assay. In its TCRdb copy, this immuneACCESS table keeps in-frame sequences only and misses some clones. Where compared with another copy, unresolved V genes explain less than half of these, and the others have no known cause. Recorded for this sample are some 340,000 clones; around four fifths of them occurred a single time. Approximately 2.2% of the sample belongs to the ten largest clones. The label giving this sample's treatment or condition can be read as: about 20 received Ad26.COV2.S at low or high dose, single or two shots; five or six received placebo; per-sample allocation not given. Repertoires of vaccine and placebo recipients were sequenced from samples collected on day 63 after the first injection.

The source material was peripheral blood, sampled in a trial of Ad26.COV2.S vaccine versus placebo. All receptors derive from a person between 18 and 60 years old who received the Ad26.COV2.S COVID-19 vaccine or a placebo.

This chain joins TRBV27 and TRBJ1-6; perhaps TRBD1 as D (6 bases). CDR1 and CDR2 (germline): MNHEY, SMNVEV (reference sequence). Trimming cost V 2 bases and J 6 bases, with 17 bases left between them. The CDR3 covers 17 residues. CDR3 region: CASSLVGDNAGNSPLHF. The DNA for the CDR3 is TGTGCCAGCAGTTTAGTTGGGGACAATGCTGGTAATTCACCCCTCCACTTT.

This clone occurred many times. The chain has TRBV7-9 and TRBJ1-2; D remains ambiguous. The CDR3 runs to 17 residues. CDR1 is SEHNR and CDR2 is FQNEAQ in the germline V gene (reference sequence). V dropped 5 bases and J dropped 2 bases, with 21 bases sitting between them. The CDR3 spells CASSPPPSSLLNYGYTF. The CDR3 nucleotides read TGTGCCAGCAGCCCCCCCCCTTCGAGCCTACTAAACTATGGCTACACCTTC. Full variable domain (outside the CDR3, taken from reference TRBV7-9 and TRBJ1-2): DTGVSQNPRHKITKRGQNVTFRCDPISEHNRLYWYRQTLGQGPEFLTYFQNEAQLEKSRLLSDRFSAERPKGSFSTLEIQRTEQGDSAMYLCASSPPPSSLLNYGYTFGSGTRLTVV.

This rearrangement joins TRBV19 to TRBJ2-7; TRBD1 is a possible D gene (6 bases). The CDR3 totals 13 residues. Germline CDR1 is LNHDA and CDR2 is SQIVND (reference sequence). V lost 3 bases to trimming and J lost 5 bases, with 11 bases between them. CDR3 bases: TGTGCCAGTAGTATTGGACAGCGAAACGAGCAGTACTTC. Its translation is CASSIGQRNEQYF.

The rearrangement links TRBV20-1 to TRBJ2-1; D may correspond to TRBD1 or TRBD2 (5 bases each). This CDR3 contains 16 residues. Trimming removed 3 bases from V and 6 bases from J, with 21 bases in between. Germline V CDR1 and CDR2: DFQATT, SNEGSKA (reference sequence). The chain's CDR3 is CSASFIMGRTSNEQFF. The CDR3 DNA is TGCAGTGCTAGTTTTATTATGGGACGAACATCCAATGAGCAGTTCTTC.

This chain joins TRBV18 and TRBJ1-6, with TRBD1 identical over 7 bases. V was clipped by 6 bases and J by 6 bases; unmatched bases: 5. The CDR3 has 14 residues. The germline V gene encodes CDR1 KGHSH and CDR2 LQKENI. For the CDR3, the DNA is TGTGCCAGCTCTTTGACAGGGCTTAATTCACCCCTCCACTTT. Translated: CASSLTGLNSPLHF.

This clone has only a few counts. CDR3 coding DNA: TGTGCCTGGTGTACAGGGGACAGGGAATACGAGCAGTACTTC. It specifies CAWCTGDREYEQYF. The chain joins TRBV30 to TRBJ2-7; 9 nucleotides align to TRBD1. The CDR3 totals 14 residues. V shed 5 bases, J shed 4 bases, and the junction held 9 bases outside the gene matches. Germline V gene data show CDR1 as GTSNPN and CDR2 as SVGIG (reference sequence).

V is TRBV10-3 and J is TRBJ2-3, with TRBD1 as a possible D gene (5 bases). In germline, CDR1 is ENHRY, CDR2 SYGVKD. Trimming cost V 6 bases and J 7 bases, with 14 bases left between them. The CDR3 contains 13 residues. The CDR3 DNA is TGTGCCATCAGATGGGCAGGGTCCAATACGCAGTATTTT. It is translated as CAIRWAGSNTQYF.

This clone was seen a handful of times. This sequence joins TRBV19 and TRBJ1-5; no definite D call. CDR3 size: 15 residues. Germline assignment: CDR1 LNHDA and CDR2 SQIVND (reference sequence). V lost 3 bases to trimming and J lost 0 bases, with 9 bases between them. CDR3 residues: CASSMTPYSNQPQHF. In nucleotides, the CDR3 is TGTGCCAGTAGTATGACACCTTATAGCAATCAGCCCCAGCATTTT.

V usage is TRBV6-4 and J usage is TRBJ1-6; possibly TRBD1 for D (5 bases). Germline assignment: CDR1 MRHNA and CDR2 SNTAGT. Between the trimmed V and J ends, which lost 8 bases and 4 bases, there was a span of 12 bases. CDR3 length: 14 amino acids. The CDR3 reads CASSHGGYNSPLHF. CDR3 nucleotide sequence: TGTGCCAGCTCCCATGGGGGTTATAATTCACCCCTCCACTTT.

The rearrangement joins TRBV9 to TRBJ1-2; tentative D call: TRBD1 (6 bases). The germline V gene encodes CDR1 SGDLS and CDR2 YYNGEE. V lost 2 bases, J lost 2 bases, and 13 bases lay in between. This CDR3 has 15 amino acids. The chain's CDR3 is CASSVFSQGNYGYTF. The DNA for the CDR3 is TGTGCCAGCAGCGTCTTTTCCCAGGGGAACTATGGCTACACCTTC. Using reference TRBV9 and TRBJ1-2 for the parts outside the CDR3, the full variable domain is DSGVTQTPKHLITATGQRVTLRCSPRSGDLSVYWYQQSLDQGLQFLIQYYNGEERAKGNILERFSAQQFPDLHSELNLSSLELGDSALYFCASSVFSQGNYGYTFGSGTRLTVV.

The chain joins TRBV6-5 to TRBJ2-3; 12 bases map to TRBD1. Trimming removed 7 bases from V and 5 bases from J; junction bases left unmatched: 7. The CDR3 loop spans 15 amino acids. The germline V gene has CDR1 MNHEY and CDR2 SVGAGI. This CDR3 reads CASNRDRGRLDTQYF. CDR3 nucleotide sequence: TGTGCCAGCAACCGGGACAGGGGGCGCTTAGATACGCAGTATTTT.

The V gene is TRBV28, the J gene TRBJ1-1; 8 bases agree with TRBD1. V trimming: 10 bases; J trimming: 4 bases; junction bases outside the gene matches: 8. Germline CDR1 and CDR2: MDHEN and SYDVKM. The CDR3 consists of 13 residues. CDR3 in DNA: TGTGCCATTACAGACAGGGGTCGCACTGAAGCTTTCTTT. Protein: CAITDRGRTEAFF.

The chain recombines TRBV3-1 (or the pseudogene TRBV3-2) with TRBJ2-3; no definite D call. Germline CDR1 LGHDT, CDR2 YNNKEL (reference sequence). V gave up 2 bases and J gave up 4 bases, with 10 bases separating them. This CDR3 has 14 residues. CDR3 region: CASSQLSRADTQYF. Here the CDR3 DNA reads TGTGCCAGCAGCCAACTCAGTCGTGCAGATACGCAGTATTTT.

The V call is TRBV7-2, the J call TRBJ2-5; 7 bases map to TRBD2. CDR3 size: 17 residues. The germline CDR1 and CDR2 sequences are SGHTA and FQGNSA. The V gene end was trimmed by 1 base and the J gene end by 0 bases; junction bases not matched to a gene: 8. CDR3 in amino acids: CASSLVLREMYQETQYF. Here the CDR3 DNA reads TGTGCCAGCAGCTTAGTCCTGCGGGAGATGTACCAAGAGACCCAGTACTTC.

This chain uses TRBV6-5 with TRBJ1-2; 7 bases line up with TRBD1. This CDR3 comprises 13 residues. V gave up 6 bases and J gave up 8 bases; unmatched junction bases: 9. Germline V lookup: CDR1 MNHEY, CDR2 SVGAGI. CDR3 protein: CASSSTGKSGYTF. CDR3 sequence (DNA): TGTGCCAGCAGCTCGACAGGGAAGTCCGGCTACACCTTC.

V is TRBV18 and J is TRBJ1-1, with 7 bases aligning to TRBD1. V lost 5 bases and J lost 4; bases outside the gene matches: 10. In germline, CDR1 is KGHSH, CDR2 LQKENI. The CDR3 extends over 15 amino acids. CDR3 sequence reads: CASSFERGLGTEAFF. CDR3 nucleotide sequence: TGTGCCAGCTCATTCGAAAGGGGGCTGGGCACTGAAGCTTTCTTT.

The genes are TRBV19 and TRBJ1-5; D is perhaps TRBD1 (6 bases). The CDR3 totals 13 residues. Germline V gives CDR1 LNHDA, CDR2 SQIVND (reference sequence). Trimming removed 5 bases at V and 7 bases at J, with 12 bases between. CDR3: CASSSTGKQPQHF. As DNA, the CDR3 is TGTGCCAGTAGTTCAACAGGGAAACAGCCCCAGCATTTT.